The source of this TCR beta chain is a study of early T cells in non-severe SARS-CoV-2 infection. In the study overall: Bulk RNA isolated from unsorted whole blood underwent sequencing; chains were not paired.

A word on this clonotype: Its target is not known.

TCRdb reanalysed the 5' RACE reads using MiXCR and keeps one entry per CDR3 protein. Here the sample spans 80,000 or so distinct CDR3 sequences, roughly 15% being singletons. The study's findings and limits: CD4 and private specificities were missed by VDJdb matching, which favored anti-spike CD8 responses.

The CDR3 contains 14 residues. Trimming took off 5 bases at V and 5 bases at J, with 15 bases between the two ends. Germline V gene data show CDR1 as SGHTA and CDR2 as FQGNSA. The source material was whole blood. This receptor was taken from an adult who was a healthcare worker with PCR-confirmed SARS-CoV-2 infection or an uninfected control (not recorded which). The chain employs TRBV7-2 and TRBJ1-1; weak D call: TRBD1 (6 bases). For the CDR3, the DNA is TGTGCCAGCAGCCTCGCCAGGGGAGGAACTGAAGCTTTCTTT. This sequence encodes CASSLARGGTEAFF.